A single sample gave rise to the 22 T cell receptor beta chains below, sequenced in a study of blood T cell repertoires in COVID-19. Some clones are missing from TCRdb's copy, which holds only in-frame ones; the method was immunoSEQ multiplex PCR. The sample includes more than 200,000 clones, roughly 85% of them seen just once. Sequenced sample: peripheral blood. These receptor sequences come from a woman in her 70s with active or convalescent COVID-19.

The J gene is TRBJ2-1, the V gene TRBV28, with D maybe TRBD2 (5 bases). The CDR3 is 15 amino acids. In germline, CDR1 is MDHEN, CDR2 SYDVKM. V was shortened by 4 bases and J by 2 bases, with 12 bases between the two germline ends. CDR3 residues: CASSSYPEAYNEQFF. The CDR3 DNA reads TGTGCCAGCAGTTCCTACCCGGAGGCCTACAATGAGCAGTTCTTC.

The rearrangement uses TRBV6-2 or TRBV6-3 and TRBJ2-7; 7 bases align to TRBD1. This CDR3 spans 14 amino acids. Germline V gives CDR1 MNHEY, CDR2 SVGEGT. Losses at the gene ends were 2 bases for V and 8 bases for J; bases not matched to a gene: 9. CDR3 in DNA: TGTGCCAGCAGTTACGACGGTAGACAGGGACAGCAGTACTTC. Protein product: CASSYDGRQGQQYF.

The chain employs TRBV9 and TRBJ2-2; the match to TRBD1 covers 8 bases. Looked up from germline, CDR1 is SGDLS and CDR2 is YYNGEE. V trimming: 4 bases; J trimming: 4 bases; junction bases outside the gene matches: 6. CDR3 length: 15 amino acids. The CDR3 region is CASSKETGGTGELFF. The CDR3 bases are TGTGCCAGCAGCAAAGAAACAGGGGGCACCGGGGAGCTGTTTTTT.

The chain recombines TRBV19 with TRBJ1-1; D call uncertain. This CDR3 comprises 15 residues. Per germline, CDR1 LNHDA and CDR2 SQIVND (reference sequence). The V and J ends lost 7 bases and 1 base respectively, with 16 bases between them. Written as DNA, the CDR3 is TGTGCCAGTACCCCTCAGGCGACATCGAACACTGAAGCTTTCTTT. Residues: CASTPQATSNTEAFF.

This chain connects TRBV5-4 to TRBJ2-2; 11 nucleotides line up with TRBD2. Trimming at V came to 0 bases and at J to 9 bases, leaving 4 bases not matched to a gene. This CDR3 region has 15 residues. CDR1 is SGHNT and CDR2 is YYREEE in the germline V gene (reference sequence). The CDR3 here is CASSLVAGGPRELFF. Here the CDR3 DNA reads TGTGCCAGCAGCTTGGTAGCGGGGGGGCCGAGGGAGCTGTTTTTT.

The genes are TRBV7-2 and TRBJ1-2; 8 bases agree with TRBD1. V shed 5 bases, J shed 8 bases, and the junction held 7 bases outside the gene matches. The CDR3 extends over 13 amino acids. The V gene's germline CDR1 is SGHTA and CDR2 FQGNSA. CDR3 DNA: TGTGCCAGCAGCCCCGCGACAGGGGTCGGCTACACCTTC. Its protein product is CASSPATGVGYTF.

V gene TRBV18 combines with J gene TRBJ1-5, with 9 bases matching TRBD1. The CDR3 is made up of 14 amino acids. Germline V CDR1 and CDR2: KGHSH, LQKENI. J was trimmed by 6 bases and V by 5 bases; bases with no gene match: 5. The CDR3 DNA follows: TGTGCCAGCTCAACCGAGGACAGGGGTCAGCCCCAGCATTTT. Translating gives CASSTEDRGQPQHF.

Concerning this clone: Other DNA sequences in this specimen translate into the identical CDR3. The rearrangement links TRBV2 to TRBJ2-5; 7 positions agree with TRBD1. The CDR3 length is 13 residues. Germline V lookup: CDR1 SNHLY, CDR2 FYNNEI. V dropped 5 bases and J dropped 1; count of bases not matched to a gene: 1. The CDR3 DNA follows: TGTGCCAGCAGTCGGGACAGCCAAGAGACCCAGTACTTC. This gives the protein CASSRDSQETQYF. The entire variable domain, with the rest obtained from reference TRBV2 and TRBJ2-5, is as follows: EPEVTQTPSHQVTQMGQEVILRCVPISNHLYFYWYRQILGQKVEFLVSFYNNEISEKSEIFDDQFSVERPDGSNFTLKIRSTKLEDSAMYFCASSRDSQETQYFGPGTRLLVL.

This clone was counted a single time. The CDR3 protein is CASRGTSGRRVRQFF. CDR3 sequence (DNA): TGTGCCAGCAGGGGGACTAGCGGGAGGAGGGTGCGGCAGTTCTTC. The chain links TRBV28 to TRBJ2-1, with TRBD2 identical over 15 bases. Looked up from germline, CDR1 is MDHEN and CDR2 is SYDVKM. The junction had 9 bases not matched to a gene; V was cut back by 6 bases and J by 12 bases. The CDR3 length is 15 residues.

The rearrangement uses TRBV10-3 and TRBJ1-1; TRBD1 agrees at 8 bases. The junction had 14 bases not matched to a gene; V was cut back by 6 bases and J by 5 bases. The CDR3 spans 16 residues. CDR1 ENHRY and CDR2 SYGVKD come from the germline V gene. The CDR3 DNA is TGTGCCATCAGCAAAGGACAGGGTGGGACCGTAACTGAAGCTTTCTTT. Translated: CAISKGQGGTVTEAFF.

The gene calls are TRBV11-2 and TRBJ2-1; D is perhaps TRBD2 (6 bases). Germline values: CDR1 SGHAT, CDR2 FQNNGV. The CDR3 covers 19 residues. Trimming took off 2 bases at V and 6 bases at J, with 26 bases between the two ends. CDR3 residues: CASSLRTTAGRATRNEQFF. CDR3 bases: TGTGCCAGCAGCTTAAGGACAACCGCGGGACGCGCCACCCGCAATGAGCAGTTCTTC.

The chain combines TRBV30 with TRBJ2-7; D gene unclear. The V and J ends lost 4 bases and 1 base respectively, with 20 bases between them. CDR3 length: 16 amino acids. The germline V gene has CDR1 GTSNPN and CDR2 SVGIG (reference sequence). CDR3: CAWNRIPVAQSYEQYF. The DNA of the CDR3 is TGTGCCTGGAACCGTATCCCAGTTGCTCAGTCCTACGAGCAGTACTTC.

CDR3 region: CASSQGIARDTQYF. The CDR3 region has the DNA TGTGCCAGCAGCCAAGGGATAGCTAGGGATACGCAGTATTTT. The V gene is TRBV4-2, the J gene TRBJ2-3; D uncertain. Looked up from germline, CDR1 is LGHNA and CDR2 is YNFKEQ. V lost 1 base and J lost 6, with 11 bases in between. The CDR3 is 14 residues long.

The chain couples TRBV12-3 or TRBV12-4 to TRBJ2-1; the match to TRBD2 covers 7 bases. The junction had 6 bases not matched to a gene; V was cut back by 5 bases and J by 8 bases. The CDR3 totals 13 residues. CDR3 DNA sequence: TGTGCCAGCAGTCGGGACTATACGCATGAGCAGTTCTTC. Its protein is CASSRDYTHEQFF.

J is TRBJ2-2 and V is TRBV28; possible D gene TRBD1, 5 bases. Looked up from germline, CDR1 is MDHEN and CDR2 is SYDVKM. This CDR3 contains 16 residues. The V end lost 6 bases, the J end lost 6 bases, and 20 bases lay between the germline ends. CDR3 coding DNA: TGTGCCAGCAGCAGCCGTCAGGGTTCTATTTCCGGGGAGCTGTTTTTT. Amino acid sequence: CASSSRQGSISGELFF.

CDR3 amino acids: CAWSGVAGRGHEQFF. The DNA of the CDR3 is TGTGCCTGGAGCGGGGTAGCGGGGAGGGGTCATGAGCAGTTCTTC. This rearrangement joins TRBV30 to TRBJ2-1; TRBD2 matches 8 bases. The ends lost 3 bases at V and 8 bases at J; junction bases unmatched: 12. The CDR3 covers 15 residues. Per the germline V gene, CDR1 is GTSNPN and CDR2 is SVGIG (reference sequence).

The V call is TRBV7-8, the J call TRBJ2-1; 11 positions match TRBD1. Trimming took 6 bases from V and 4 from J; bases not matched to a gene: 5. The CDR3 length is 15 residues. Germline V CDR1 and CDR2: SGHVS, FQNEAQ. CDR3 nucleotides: TGTGCCAGCAGTTGGACAGGGGGCACTTACAATGAGCAGTTCTTC. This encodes CASSWTGGTYNEQFF.

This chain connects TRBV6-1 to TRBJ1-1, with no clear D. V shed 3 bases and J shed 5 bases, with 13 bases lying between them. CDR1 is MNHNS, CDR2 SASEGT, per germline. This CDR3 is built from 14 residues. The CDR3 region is CASSDPRRFTEAFF. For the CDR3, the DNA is TGTGCCAGCAGTGACCCTCGGAGGTTTACTGAAGCTTTCTTT.

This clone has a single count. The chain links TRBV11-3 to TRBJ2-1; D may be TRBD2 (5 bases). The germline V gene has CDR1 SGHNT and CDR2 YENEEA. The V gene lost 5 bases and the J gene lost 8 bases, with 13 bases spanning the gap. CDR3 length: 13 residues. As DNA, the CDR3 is TGTGCCAGCAGCAATGACTATTCGGATGAGCAGTTCTTC. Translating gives CASSNDYSDEQFF.

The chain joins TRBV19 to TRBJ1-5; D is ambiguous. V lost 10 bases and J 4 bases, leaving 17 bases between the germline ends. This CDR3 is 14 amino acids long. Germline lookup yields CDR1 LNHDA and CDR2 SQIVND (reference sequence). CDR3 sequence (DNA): TGTGCCACTACTGCTAGAGGGATTAATCAGCCCCAGCATTTT. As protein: CATTARGINQPQHF.

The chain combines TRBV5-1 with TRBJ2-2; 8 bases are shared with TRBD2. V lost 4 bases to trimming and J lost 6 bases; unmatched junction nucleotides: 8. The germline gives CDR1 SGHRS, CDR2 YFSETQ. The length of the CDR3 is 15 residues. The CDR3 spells CASSRAGDLAGELFF. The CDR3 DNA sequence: TGCGCCAGCAGCCGAGCGGGAGATCTCGCCGGGGAGCTGTTTTTT.

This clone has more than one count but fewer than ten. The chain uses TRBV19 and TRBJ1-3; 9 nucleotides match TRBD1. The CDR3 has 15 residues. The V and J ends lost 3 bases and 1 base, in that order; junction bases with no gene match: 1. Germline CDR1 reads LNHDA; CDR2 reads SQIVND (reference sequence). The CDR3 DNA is TGTGCCAGTAGTATGACAGGGGGTTCTGGAAACACCATATATTTT. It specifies CASSMTGGSGNTIYF.